This TCR beta chain appears in the sequencing data of a study of spatial heterogeneity in lung cancer. Overall study findings and caveats: Mutation tallies in tumors tracked expanded intratumoral alpha and beta TCR counts.

This sample's time point: sample taken at primary tumor resection. The CDR3 runs to 15 residues. V lost 1 base, J lost 0 bases, and 13 bases lay in between. Germline CDR1 and CDR2: DFQATT and SNEGSKA (reference sequence). Points on this clonotype: Antigen specificity is unknown. Since it is a stray read in a library aimed at alpha chains, this beta chain has a size that is not meaningful.

TCRdb itself ran the 5' RACE reads through MiXCR, one entry per CDR3 protein. The sample yields roughly 2,000 distinct CDR3 sequences, about 38% seen once. The origin of this receptor is a male donor with early-stage non-small cell lung cancer. This sample comprised lung tumor tissue, obtained at surgery. V and J are TRBV20-1 and TRBJ2-7; D not resolved. The DNA of the CDR3 is TGCAGTGCTAGAGGGACCACCTCCTCCTCCTACGAGCAGTACTTC. Translating it yields CSARGTTSSSYEQYF.